This TCR beta chain was found in a study of blood T cell repertoires in COVID-19. Study-level information: The United States, Italy and Spain supplied acute and convalescent COVID-19 samples. Nucleic acid was either cDNA or gDNA, and it came from T cells, B-cell-depleted T cells, or PBMCs.

Authors' analysis steps: Cell counts per sample came from amplifying reference gene primers. Assay: immunoSEQ multiplex PCR; the TCRdb copy retains only in-frame clones and omits some. D and trimming come from the DNA, and the V and J calls and clone size come from that table. The table lists under 150,000 clones, 83% of them singletons. This CDR3 is built from 14 residues. V shed 7 bases and J shed 6 bases, with 15 bases lying between them. Germline V lookup: CDR1 MNHEY, CDR2 SVGAGI. V gene TRBV6-5 combines with J gene TRBJ1-4, with D maybe TRBD1 (6 bases). The TCR sequence derives from a man in his thirties or forties with acute or convalescent COVID-19. The sequenced material came from peripheral blood. DNA of the CDR3: TGTGCCAGCACCGAGGGGGGGTTAGATGAAAAACTGTTTTTT. It is translated as CASTEGGLDEKLFF.